These 25 T cell receptor beta chains originate from one sample sequenced in a study of T cell repertoires in cytomegalovirus infection. TCRdb passed the reads through MiXCR, listing each CDR3 protein once. The sample records approximately 500,000 distinct CDR3 sequences, 16% being singletons. Sequencing used CD8+ T cells from PBMCs. These receptors were collected from a human donor in good health (CMV status not recorded). Some clones in this sample may be carry-over from other donors' samples.

This clonotype was seen ten or more times. V is TRBV7-3 and J is TRBJ2-6, with 7 bases fitting TRBD1. Per germline, CDR1 SGHTA and CDR2 FQGTGA. V was pared by 5 bases and J by 2 bases, with 18 bases of the junction left unmatched. The CDR3 extends over 20 amino acids. CDR3 coding DNA: TGTGCCAGCAGCCAATACCCGGACAGGAAGGTCCTCGCTGGGGCCAACGTCCTGACTTTC. It yields the protein CASSQYPDRKVLAGANVLTF.

This clonotype was seen a few times. The chain employs TRBV9 and TRBJ2-7, with D unresolved. CDR1 and CDR2 (germline): SGDLS, YYNGEE. V was clipped by 5 bases and J by 3 bases, with 6 bases between them. The CDR3 runs to 11 residues. The CDR3 bases are TGTGCCAGCAGGGGTCTCTACGAGCAGTACTTC. This encodes CASRGLYEQYF.

This clonotype has ten or more counts. The chain combines TRBV7-6 with TRBJ2-2; TRBD2 agrees at 7 bases. The V gene's germline CDR1 is SGHVS and CDR2 FNYEAQ. V lost 5 bases and J lost 6; bases outside the gene matches: 15. The CDR3 runs to 17 residues. The CDR3 sequence: CASSPRAGRSGAGELFF. Here the CDR3 DNA reads TGTGCCAGCAGCCCGCGAGCGGGAAGGTCCGGGGCCGGGGAGCTGTTTTTT.

Ten or more counts support this clonotype. This chain uses TRBV6-2 or TRBV6-3 with TRBJ1-2; no firm D call. V shed 7 bases and J shed 0 bases, with 12 bases lying between them. CDR3 length: 14 residues. In germline, CDR1 is MNHEY, CDR2 SVGEGT. The CDR3 sequence: CASNPGASNYGYTF. CDR3 in DNA: TGTGCCAGCAACCCGGGAGCCTCTAACTATGGCTACACCTTC.

The J gene is TRBJ2-1, the V gene TRBV6-1; D remains unclear. Germline V gives CDR1 MNHNS, CDR2 SASEGT. The CDR3 is made up of 17 amino acids. V dropped 2 bases and J dropped 4 bases, with 18 bases sitting between them. The CDR3 reads CASSERSSSLLYNEQFF. CDR3 in DNA: TGTGCCAGCAGTGAAAGGTCATCGTCTCTATTGTACAATGAGCAGTTCTTC.

This clonotype was seen many times. The chain employs TRBV5-5 and TRBJ2-7; the D is unclear. CDR1 SGHKS and CDR2 YYEKEE come from the germline V gene (reference sequence). The V end lost 4 bases, the J end lost 3 bases, and 8 bases lay between the germline ends. This CDR3 is 12 amino acids long. CDR3: CASSGIRYEQYF. In DNA, the CDR3 is TGTGCCAGCAGCGGGATTCGCTACGAGCAGTACTTC.

A few counts support this clonotype. This rearrangement joins TRBV28 to TRBJ1-5; unclear D gene. Germline CDR1 reads MDHEN; CDR2 reads SYDVKM. V was trimmed by 2 bases and J by 4 bases, leaving 15 bases between them. The length of the CDR3 is 16 residues. CDR3 nucleotide sequence: TGTGCCAGCAGTTTAGAAGTAGCCAGGACTAATCAGCCCCAGCATTTT. It yields the protein CASSLEVARTNQPQHF.

V usage is TRBV12-3 or TRBV12-4 and J usage is TRBJ1-5; the D is unclear. The CDR3 consists of 10 residues. With 8 bases removed from V and 3 bases from J, the gap between germline ends came to 2 bases. This CDR3 reads CASLNQPQHF. The CDR3, as DNA: TGTGCCAGCCTCAATCAGCCCCAGCATTTT.

This clonotype was counted between two and nine times. This chain joins TRBV28 and TRBJ2-3; 7 nucleotides align to TRBD1. Germline V CDR1 and CDR2: MDHEN, SYDVKM. Germline trimming cut 4 bases from V and 0 bases from J; bases unmatched to any gene: 7. This CDR3 spans 16 amino acids. The CDR3 sequence is CASSSGTESSTDTQYF. CDR3 DNA: TGTGCCAGCAGTTCAGGGACAGAGTCAAGCACAGATACGCAGTATTTT.

This clonotype was seen repeatedly, ten times or more. The rearrangement uses TRBV27 and TRBJ2-1, with 7 bases matching TRBD2. The germline CDR1 and CDR2 sequences are MNHEY and SMNVEV (reference sequence). This CDR3 has 15 residues. J gave up 2 bases and V 3 bases, and 4 bases lay outside the gene matches. DNA for the CDR3: TGTGCCAGCAGTTTTAATAGCGGGCCCTACAATGAGCAGTTCTTC. Residues: CASSFNSGPYNEQFF.

This clonotype has ten or more counts. This chain connects TRBV4-1 to TRBJ1-1; D is ambiguous. The germline CDR1 and CDR2 sequences are MGHRA and YSYEKL. V lost 1 base and J lost 1, with 10 bases in between. There are 15 residues in the CDR3. The CDR3 sequence is CASSQAVNSNTEAFF. The CDR3 nucleotides read TGCGCCAGCAGCCAAGCGGTGAATTCGAACACTGAAGCTTTCTTT.

This clonotype was detected a few times. The rearrangement uses TRBV7-9 and TRBJ1-1; D remains unclear. Trimming took off 5 bases at V and 3 bases at J, with 10 bases between the two ends. The CDR3 contains 13 residues. Germline V gene lookup returns CDR1 SEHNR and CDR2 FQNEAQ (reference sequence). Written as DNA, the CDR3 is TGTGCCAGCAGCGCGAAGGGTGACACTGAAGCTTTCTTT. Its translation is CASSAKGDTEAFF.

This clonotype was detected once. The rearrangement joins TRBV9 to TRBJ1-1, with TRBD1 identical over 8 bases. This CDR3 contains 15 residues. Germline CDR1 SGDLS, CDR2 YYNGEE. Trimming cost V 4 bases and J 4 bases; bases outside gene matches: 9. The CDR3 DNA sequence: TGTGCCAGCAGCCCACGGACAGGGTTCGGCACTGAAGCTTTCTTT. Its protein is CASSPRTGFGTEAFF.

This clonotype has ten or more counts. The chain has TRBV5-1 and TRBJ1-1; D possibly corresponds to TRBD1 (6 bases). Germline CDR1 SGHRS, CDR2 YFSETQ. Deletions cut 6 bases from V and 1 base from J, with 7 bases between. The CDR3 loop spans 12 amino acids. This CDR3 is CASKTGNTEAFF. In DNA, the CDR3 is TGCGCCAGCAAGACAGGGAACACTGAAGCTTTCTTT.

The table lists this clonotype with a few counts. The chain carries TRBV4-1 and TRBJ2-7, with D unclear. Trimming left V 2 bases short and J 4 bases short, with 15 bases between. Germline CDR1 is MGHRA and CDR2 is YSYEKL. The CDR3 has 15 residues. The CDR3 is CASSQLDLRDYEQYF. For the CDR3, the DNA is TGCGCCAGCAGCCAACTCGACCTAAGGGATTACGAGCAGTACTTC.

In DNA form, the CDR3 reads TGTGCCATCAGTGAGCCGGGACAGGGTTCCTACGAGCAGTACTTC. Its protein product is CAISEPGQGSYEQYF. The genes are TRBV10-3 and TRBJ2-7; 9 bases map to TRBD1. This CDR3 is built from 15 residues. J was trimmed by 1 base and V by 2 bases; bases with no gene match: 3. Germline CDR1 and CDR2: ENHRY and SYGVKD.

This clonotype appeared many times. V usage is TRBV10-3 and J usage is TRBJ2-7; 14 bases line up with TRBD2. CDR3 size: 19 residues. Trimming took 7 bases from V and 2 from J; bases not matched to a gene: 16. The germline CDR1 and CDR2 sequences are ENHRY and SYGVKD. The CDR3 here is CAIILNRLAGGAHTYEQYF. In nucleotides, the CDR3 is TGTGCCATCATACTAAACCGACTAGCGGGGGGGGCTCATACCTACGAGCAGTACTTC.

This clonotype was recorded at least ten times. The CDR3 loop is CASSPSGASYNEQFF. CDR3 sequence (DNA): TGTGCCAGCAGCCCGAGCGGGGCATCCTACAATGAGCAGTTCTTC. This rearrangement joins TRBV7-9 to TRBJ2-1, with 7 bases fitting TRBD2. The CDR3 runs 15 residues. V dropped 5 bases and J dropped 1; count of bases not matched to a gene: 5. CDR1 SEHNR and CDR2 FQNEAQ come from the germline V gene (reference sequence).

This clonotype was seen ten or more times. The chain links TRBV7-8 to TRBJ1-1, with 11 bases lining up with TRBD1. CDR1 is SGHVS and CDR2 is FQNEAQ in the germline V gene. The V segment lost 3 bases and the J segment 4 bases; nucleotides outside the gene matches: 7. This CDR3 has 16 residues. The CDR3: CASSFYRTGGLTEAFF. The CDR3, as DNA: TGTGCCAGCAGCTTTTACAGGACAGGGGGCCTCACTGAAGCTTTCTTT.

CDR3 nucleotides: TGTGCCAGCAGTTTAGGGCTAGATGATGAGCAGTACTTC. Translated: CASSLGLDDEQYF. The chain joins TRBV27 to TRBJ2-7; D gene uncertain. Per germline, CDR1 MNHEY and CDR2 SMNVEV (reference sequence). V shed 2 bases and J shed 7 bases, with 12 bases lying between them. The CDR3 length is 13 residues.

This clonotype was found many times. At one boundary the junction diverges from the germline segment, which might be a read error. The J gene is TRBJ2-5, the V gene TRBV6-1, with D perhaps TRBD2 (5 bases). CDR1 is MNHNS and CDR2 is SASEGT in the germline V gene. The CDR3 sequence is 14 residues long. The CDR3 DNA reads TGTGCCAGCAGCCTAAACGGGGTCCAAGCGACCCAGTACTTC. Encoded protein: CASSLNGVQATQYF.

This clonotype was detected many times. V is TRBV6-5 and J is TRBJ1-1; D uncertain. The V end was cut by 0 bases, the J end by 3 bases, with 14 bases between. Germline CDR1 MNHEY, CDR2 SVGAGI. The CDR3 length is 16 residues. This CDR3 reads CASSYSSSGRYTEAFF. The CDR3, as DNA: TGTGCCAGCAGTTACTCGAGCTCGGGCCGTTACACTGAAGCTTTCTTT.

This clonotype was detected ten times or more. The gene calls are TRBV7-9 and TRBJ2-1, with 12 bases identical to TRBD2. The germline V gene has CDR1 SEHNR and CDR2 FQNEAQ (reference sequence). There are 16 residues in the CDR3. V dropped 5 bases and J dropped 8; count of bases not matched to a gene: 10. The CDR3 loop reads CASSHRLAGVLDEQFF. In nucleotides, the CDR3 is TGTGCCAGCAGCCACCGACTAGCGGGAGTTTTGGATGAGCAGTTCTTC.

This clonotype was seen only a few times. The rearrangement links TRBV28 to TRBJ2-2; weak D call: TRBD1 (6 bases). Between the trimmed V and J ends, which lost 6 bases and 10 bases, there was a span of 12 bases. CDR1 MDHEN and CDR2 SYDVKM come from the germline V gene. This CDR3 has 12 amino acids. Here the CDR3 reads CASRQGLEELFF. The CDR3 nucleotides read TGTGCCAGCAGACAGGGTTTGGAGGAGCTGTTTTTT.

This clonotype was counted a few times. The rearrangement links TRBV29-1 to TRBJ2-2, with TRBD2 identical over 7 bases. J was trimmed by 6 bases and V by 7 bases; bases with no gene match: 8. Looked up from germline, CDR1 is SQVTM and CDR2 is ANQGSEA. This CDR3 has 13 amino acids. For the CDR3, the DNA is TGCAGCGGGCGAGGACTAGTTCCCGGGGAGCTGTTTTTT. This translates into CSGRGLVPGELFF.